This T cell receptor (beta chain) is drawn from a study of control samples from healthy donors and cancer patients. Method: immunoSEQ multiplex PCR; TCRdb's copy keeps in-frame clones and lacks some. This table has over 15,000 clones, around nine tenths appearing once. The CDR3 sequence is 15 residues long. Germline V CDR1 and CDR2: WNHNN, SYGVQD (reference sequence). V gave up 3 bases and J gave up 1 base, with 11 bases separating them. The specimen sequenced was PBMCs. The chain uses TRBV10-1 and TRBJ2-3; D perhaps matches TRBD2 (6 bases). The receptor was isolated from a man in his 60s with head and neck cancer. This CDR3 reads CASSEAGFGTDTQYF. In DNA form, the CDR3 reads TGCGCCAGCAGTGAAGCGGGCTTCGGCACAGATACGCAGTATTTT.